This is a list of T cell receptor beta chains from one sample in a study of blood T cell repertoires in COVID-19. Libraries were prepared by immunoSEQ multiplex PCR; TCRdb keeps only in-frame clonotypes and omits some of them. The data contain approximately 260,000 clones, 65% to 90% of them seen just once; the ten biggest clones take up roughly 4.6%. The sample consisted of peripheral blood. These receptors were obtained from a woman older than 75 with active or convalescent COVID-19. Both conserved end residues are part of each CDR3. The D gene is left open where the match is weak. Rows give clone size only sometimes, using once, few, many, or a class for an expanded clone.

D gene	V gene	clone size	J gene	CDR3 DNA	CDR3 protein
NA	TRBV6-5	NA	TRBJ1-5	TGTGCCAGCCAGGATGTTAGCAATCAGCCCCAGCATTTT	CASQDVSNQPQHF
TRBD2	TRBV18	NA	TRBJ2-1	TGTGCCAGCTCATCAGGACTAGCGGGGGGATACAATGAGCAGTTCTTC	CASSSGLAGGYNEQFF
NA	TRBV5-4	NA	TRBJ2-1	TGTGCCAGCAGCTACCCGGGGGACCCATCCTACAATGAGCAGTTCTTC	CASSYPGDPSYNEQFF
NA	TRBV6-2/TRBV6-3	NA	TRBJ2-7	TGTGCCAGCAGTTCAGGGGATCTCCTTTACGAGCAGTACTTC	CASSSGDLLYEQYF
NA	TRBV6-6	NA	TRBJ2-1	TGTGCCAGCAGTTACTCGTTTCCGGTCAATGAGCAGTTCTTC	CASSYSFPVNEQFF
TRBD1	TRBV11-3	NA	TRBJ1-1	TGTGCCAGCAGCAGGGACAGTTTCGCTGAAGCTTTCTTT	CASSRDSFAEAFF
TRBD1	TRBV5-6	NA	TRBJ2-3	TGTGCCAGCAGCCAGTCCGGGACAGGGGGCGGCCACTTCACAGATACGCAGTATTTT	CASSQSGTGGGHFTDTQYF
NA	TRBV28	few	TRBJ2-6	TGTGCCAGCTCCTTGGACGGGATTACCTCTGGGGCCAACGTCCTGACTTTC	CASSLDGITSGANVLTF
NA	TRBV5-8	NA	TRBJ1-2	TGTGCCAGCAGCTTGGGGGGCAGGGCCTATGGCTACACCTTC	CASSLGGRAYGYTF
NA	TRBV14	NA	TRBJ1-5	TGTGCCAGCAGCCAAGGAGGGTTAAGCAATCAGCCCCAGCATTTT	CASSQGGLSNQPQHF
TRBD2	TRBV27	NA	TRBJ2-1	TGTGCCAGCAGTTTAGGGCTAGCGGGAGGAGAGAATGAGCAGTTCTTC	CASSLGLAGGENEQFF
TRBD1	TRBV12-5	NA	TRBJ2-2	TGTGCTAGTGGTTCGACAGGGGCCGGGGAGCTGTTTTTT	CASGSTGAGELFF
NA	TRBV11-2	NA	TRBJ1-2	TGTGCCAGCAGCTTTCCAGGGTCGGGCGGCTACACCTTC	CASSFPGSGGYTF
NA	TRBV6-5	NA	TRBJ2-2	TGTGCCAGCAGTCATGGACAGGGAGGGCCCGGGGAGCTGTTTTTT	CASSHGQGGPGELFF
NA	TRBV28	NA	TRBJ1-2	TGTGCCAGCGCCCGAGGAGGCAGTTTAGCTAACTATGGCTACACCTTC	CASARGGSLANYGYTF
TRBD2	TRBV7-8	NA	TRBJ2-7	TGTGCCAGCGGCGGGAGGGCCGGGTACGAGCAGTACTTC	CASGGRAGYEQYF
NA	TRBV5-4	NA	TRBJ2-2	TGTGCCAGCAGCGCACAGAACACCGGGGAGCTGTTTTTT	CASSAQNTGELFF
TRBD2	TRBV29-1	few	TRBJ2-1	TGCAGCGTTGAACCGCGACTAGCGGGAGGGCAAGATGAGCAGTTCTTC	CSVEPRLAGGQDEQFF
NA	TRBV5-1	NA	TRBJ1-1	TGCGCCAGCAGCCAGACGGGGATCACTGAAGCTTTCTTT	CASSQTGITEAFF
TRBD1	TRBV5-6	NA	TRBJ1-2	TGTGCCAGCAGTCCGGACAGGCTAAACGGCTACACCTTC	CASSPDRLNGYTF
TRBD1	TRBV2	NA	TRBJ1-6	TGTGCCAGCAACAGGGACAGGGGTGCCAATTCACCCCTCCACTTT	CASNRDRGANSPLHF
TRBD2	TRBV19	NA	TRBJ2-7	TGTGCCAGCTCCCGCGGGGGGGATTACTACGAGCAGTACTTC	CASSRGGDYYEQYF
NA	TRBV2	NA	TRBJ1-2	TGTGCCAGCAGTGCCGGGGGGACTTTGGCATGGGGCTACACCTTC	CASSAGGTLAWGYTF
TRBD1	TRBV5-6	NA	TRBJ1-3	TGTGCCAGCAGCGATTCCGGGACAGGGCTTTCTGGAAACACCATATATTTT	CASSDSGTGLSGNTIYF
NA	TRBV9	NA	TRBJ1-2	TGTGCCAGCAGCGCCCCCGTGGGGGGAATAAGTTATGGCTACACCTTC	CASSAPVGGISYGYTF
TRBD1	TRBV6-6	NA	TRBJ2-7	TGTGCCAGCACCCTAAGTGGGGGGACAGGTCCCTACGAGCAGTACTTC	CASTLSGGTGPYEQYF
TRBD1	TRBV4-1	NA	TRBJ2-3	TGCGCCAGCAGCCGGGACAGGGCGATCGCAGATACGCAGTATTTT	CASSRDRAIADTQYF
NA	TRBV18	once	TRBJ1-1	TGTGCCAGCTCACCTGGGGGCCCGAGCACTGAAGCTTTCTTT	CASSPGGPSTEAFF
TRBD2	TRBV19	NA	TRBJ2-5	TGTGCCAGTAGTTTACTAGCGGGGGTCCAAGAGACCCAGTACTTC	CASSLLAGVQETQYF
TRBD1	TRBV30	few	TRBJ1-5	TGTGCCTGGAGGCAACAGGGGGCGAGCAATCAGCCCCAGCATTTT	CAWRQQGASNQPQHF
NA	TRBV18	NA	TRBJ2-7	TGTGCCAGCTCACCTCCGGGACTCCGATACTCCTACGAGCAGTACTTC	CASSPPGLRYSYEQYF
TRBD1	TRBV6-5	NA	TRBJ1-2	TGTGCCAGCACAAGGACAGGGGAAGGCTACACCTTC	CASTRTGEGYTF
TRBD1	TRBV28	few	TRBJ1-2	TGTGCCAGCAGTTTAGGGGACAGGCATCACACCTTC	CASSLGDRHHTF
NA	TRBV18	NA	TRBJ2-1	TGTGCCAGCTCACCACCTAGTATCCTGGTTGAGCAGTTCTTC	CASSPPSILVEQFF
NA	TRBV5-1	NA	TRBJ1-2	TGCGCCAGCAGCTTGGAACACAACTATGGCTACACCTTC	CASSLEHNYGYTF
TRBD2	TRBV6-5	NA	TRBJ2-3	TGTGCCAGCAGTTCCGGGACTACTTCCACAGATACGCAGTATTTT	CASSSGTTSTDTQYF
TRBD1	TRBV5-1	few	TRBJ1-5	TGCGCCAGCAGCTTGACAGGGGATAGCAATCAGCCCCAGCATTTT	CASSLTGDSNQPQHF
NA	TRBV5-6	NA	TRBJ2-7	TGTGCCAGCAGCTTGAGCGGACTCACCTACGAGCAGTACTTC	CASSLSGLTYEQYF
NA	TRBV7-9	NA	TRBJ2-4	TGTGCCAGCAGCTTAGAAGGCCTAGTAGTGAAGGACTTC	CASSLEGLVVKDF
TRBD1	TRBV19	NA	TRBJ1-6	TGTGCCAGTAGTCCGCCGGGACAGGGGGGTTCACCCCTCCACTTT	CASSPPGQGGSPLHF
TRBD1	TRBV18	few	TRBJ1-2	TGTGCCAGCTCACCCCAGCCGGGACAGCCAGGGAATGGCTACACCTTC	CASSPQPGQPGNGYTF
NA	TRBV5-4	NA	TRBJ2-7	TGTGCCAGCAGCTTTACCGAGGCCTACGAGCAGTACTTC	CASSFTEAYEQYF
TRBD2	TRBV7-9	NA	TRBJ2-7	TGTGCCAGCAGCTTAGCGGTTAGCGGGGGAATCTACGAGCAGTACTTC	CASSLAVSGGIYEQYF
TRBD1	TRBV28	NA	TRBJ1-2	TGTGCCCTGGGGCAGGGGGTCTATGGCTACACCTTC	CALGQGVYGYTF
TRBD1	TRBV28	NA	TRBJ1-1	TGTGCCAGCAGAGGGACAGGGACGGTTACGAACACTGAAGCTTTCTTT	CASRGTGTVTNTEAFF
TRBD2	TRBV5-4	NA	TRBJ2-1	TGTGCCAGCAGCTGGGGGGGACTAGCGGGATACAATGAGCAGTTCTTC	CASSWGGLAGYNEQFF
TRBD1	TRBV29-1	many	TRBJ1-2	TGCAGCGTTAGGGGGCCTAACTATGGCTACACCTTC	CSVRGPNYGYTF
TRBD1	TRBV11-3	NA	TRBJ2-7	TGTGCCAGCAGCCCGGACAGGGTGAATGACGAGCAGTACTTC	CASSPDRVNDEQYF
TRBD2	TRBV5-1	NA	TRBJ2-3	TGCGCCAGCAGCTTCGGGACTAGCGGGGCTCCAAGCACAGATACGCAGTATTTT	CASSFGTSGAPSTDTQYF
TRBD1	TRBV6-6	NA	TRBJ1-1	TGTGCCAGCAGTTCCACAGGGGATCTAACTGAAGCTTTCTTT	CASSSTGDLTEAFF
NA	TRBV5-1	NA	TRBJ1-1	TGCGCCAGCAGCTTGAGGGGATGGGACACTGAAGCTTTCTTT	CASSLRGWDTEAFF
TRBD1	TRBV7-8	NA	TRBJ1-1	TGTGCCAGCGGCAGGGGGCTCGACACTGAAGCTTTCTTT	CASGRGLDTEAFF
NA	TRBV29-1	NA	TRBJ1-1	TGCAGCGTTCAGAATTCGAACACTGAAGCTTTCTTT	CSVQNSNTEAFF